The source of this T cell receptor (beta chain) is a study of Graves' ophthalmopathy and Graves' hyperthyroidism. This CDR3 is built from 11 residues. The V and J ends lost 12 bases and 5 bases, in that order; junction bases with no gene match: 4. Germline V gives CDR1 KGHDR, CDR2 SFDVKD. As the template, RNA transcripts were used to amplify TCR beta CDR3 regions. The first-round RT-PCR employed HTBI primers together with the Qiagen OneStep RT-PCR kit. A multiplex PCR was then performed as the second round. TCRdb itself ran the multiplex PCR reads through MiXCR, one entry per CDR3 protein. The sample has around 1,200,000 distinct CDR3 sequences; roughly two fifths are singletons.

The gene calls are TRBV24-1 and TRBJ2-7, with TRBD1 identical over 9 bases. The material sequenced was peripheral blood or thyroid tissue (not recorded which). The sequence was collected from an adult man with Graves' hyperthyroidism. DNA for the CDR3: TGTGCCCCACAGGGGGCCGACGAGCAGTACTTC. It is translated as CAPQGADEQYF.